This T cell receptor (beta chain) came from a study of blood T cell repertoires in COVID-19. Study-wide context: Researchers got acute and convalescent COVID-19 samples from the United States, Italy and Spain. In each case, the material was cDNA or gDNA derived from T cells, B-cell-depleted T cells, or PBMCs.

In the source study's methods: Estimation of nucleated cell counts relied on the amplification of reference gene primers. Only in-frame clones appear in the TCRdb table, and some are missing; sequencing was by immunoSEQ multiplex PCR. V and J calls and clone size are those listed in that table; D and trimming were worked out from the DNA. The repertoire holds under 250,000 clones, with around 88% as singletons. Between the trimmed V and J ends, which lost 2 bases and 4 bases, there was a span of 13 bases. Germline-derived CDR1 and CDR2 are SGDLS and YYNGEE. This CDR3 has 15 residues. The V and J genes are TRBV9 and TRBJ1-5, with D uncertain. The sequencing sample was made of peripheral blood. This clonotype originated in a middle-aged man with active or convalescent COVID-19. The CDR3 region is CASSVSGSGNQPQHF. DNA of the CDR3: TGTGCCAGCAGCGTTTCGGGGTCAGGAAATCAGCCCCAGCATTTT. Full variable domain (remainder filled in from reference TRBV9 and TRBJ1-5): DSGVTQTPKHLITATGQRVTLRCSPRSGDLSVYWYQQSLDQGLQFLIQYYNGEERAKGNILERFSAQQFPDLHSELNLSSLELGDSALYFCASSVSGSGNQPQHFGDGTRLSIL.